The rows below give T cell receptor beta chains drawn from one sample of a study of OX40 agonist ivuxolimab in advanced cancers. Method: immunoSEQ multiplex PCR; TCRdb's copy keeps in-frame clones and lacks some. The data show approximately 70,000 clones, around nine tenths seen once. The sequences come from CD4+ or CD8+ T cells sorted from blood, collected in a trial of the OX40 agonist ivuxolimab. These TCRs come from an adult with an advanced solid tumor such as melanoma, head and neck, liver or kidney cancer. Each CDR3 is given with its conserved first and last residue. D genes are given only for firm matches. Only some rows state a clone size, as once, few, many or a class for expanded clones.

clone_size: once
j_call: TRBJ1-2
d_call: .
v_call: TRBV6-1
cdr3_nt: TGTGCCAGCAGTGAAGGAGGAGGCTATGGCTACACCTTC
cdr3_aa: CASSEGGGYGYTF

clone_size: .
j_call: TRBJ2-1
d_call: .
v_call: TRBV12-5
cdr3_nt: TGTGCTAGTGGTTTGGGCCAGAGCTCCTACAATGAGCAGTTCTTC
cdr3_aa: CASGLGQSSYNEQFF

clone_size: .
j_call: TRBJ2-3
d_call: TRBD2
v_call: TRBV30
cdr3_nt: TGTGCCTGGAAGAGGGGACTAGCGGGAGGGAGCACAGATACGCAGTATTTT
cdr3_aa: CAWKRGLAGGSTDTQYF

clone_size: .
j_call: TRBJ1-2
d_call: .
v_call: TRBV7-9
cdr3_nt: TGTGCCAGCAGCCCAGAGGGGTACTATGGCTACACCTTC
cdr3_aa: CASSPEGYYGYTF

clone_size: .
j_call: TRBJ2-7
d_call: TRBD2
v_call: TRBV9
cdr3_nt: TGTGCCAGCAGCGTAGGGCTAGCGGGAGGTACCACCTACGAGCAGTACTTC
cdr3_aa: CASSVGLAGGTTYEQYF

clone_size: few
j_call: TRBJ1-6
d_call: .
v_call: TRBV4-3
cdr3_nt: TGCGCCAGCAGCCAAGAAATTGGTTATAATAATTCACCCCTCCACTTT
cdr3_aa: CASSQEIGYNNSPLHF

clone_size: .
j_call: TRBJ1-5
d_call: .
v_call: TRBV19
cdr3_nt: TGTGCCAGTAGTATGATACGGGACGGAGGACCCCGCGGCAATCAGCCCCAGCATTTT
cdr3_aa: CASSMIRDGGPRGNQPQHF

clone_size: .
j_call: TRBJ2-7
d_call: .
v_call: TRBV28
cdr3_nt: TGTGCCAGCAGTTTACTGAGGAGCGAGCAGTACTTC
cdr3_aa: CASSLLRSEQYF

clone_size: .
j_call: TRBJ1-2
d_call: TRBD1
v_call: TRBV29-1
cdr3_nt: TGCAGCGTCCTGGACAGGTCTGAGAGTGGCTACACCTTC
cdr3_aa: CSVLDRSESGYTF

clone_size: .
j_call: TRBJ1-1
d_call: .
v_call: TRBV7-3
cdr3_nt: TGTGCCAGCAGCTTAGGGTACGGGGGTAACACTGAAGCTTTCTTT
cdr3_aa: CASSLGYGGNTEAFF

clone_size: once
j_call: TRBJ1-1
d_call: .
v_call: TRBV7-9
cdr3_nt: TGTGCCAGCAGCTTAGACGGGACTGAAGCTTTCTTT
cdr3_aa: CASSLDGTEAFF

clone_size: .
j_call: TRBJ1-2
d_call: .
v_call: TRBV19
cdr3_nt: TGTGCCAGTAGTTTAGGAGGGGCCTCAGCTAACTATGGCTACACCTTC
cdr3_aa: CASSLGGASANYGYTF

clone_size: .
j_call: TRBJ2-2
d_call: .
v_call: TRBV12-1
cdr3_nt: TGTGCCAGCAGCAGGGGACTAGCGGCCCCAGAGAACACCGGGGAGCTGTTTTTT
cdr3_aa: CASSRGLAAPENTGELFF

clone_size: .
j_call: TRBJ2-1
d_call: .
v_call: TRBV7-3
cdr3_nt: TGTGCCAGCAGCTTGACGGGAGCCCTCAATGAGCAGTTCTTC
cdr3_aa: CASSLTGALNEQFF

clone_size: few
j_call: TRBJ2-2
d_call: TRBD2
v_call: TRBV7-3
cdr3_nt: TGTGCCAGCAGCTACGTAGCGGGAGCGGCCGGGGAGCTGTTTTTT
cdr3_aa: CASSYVAGAAGELFF

clone_size: .
j_call: TRBJ2-5
d_call: TRBD1
v_call: TRBV11-2
cdr3_nt: TGTGCCAGCAGTTCCGGGACAGCCCACGGTGACCAGTACTTC
cdr3_aa: CASSSGTAHGDQYF

clone_size: .
j_call: TRBJ2-7
d_call: .
v_call: TRBV5-1
cdr3_nt: TGCGCCAGCAGCCTTCCACGAGAAGACGAGCAGTACTTC
cdr3_aa: CASSLPREDEQYF

clone_size: .
j_call: TRBJ2-7
d_call: .
v_call: TRBV6-5
cdr3_nt: TGTGCCAGCCGCTTGACCGCAACCACCTACGAGCAGTACTTC
cdr3_aa: CASRLTATTYEQYF

clone_size: .
j_call: TRBJ2-7
d_call: TRBD2
v_call: TRBV10-3
cdr3_nt: TGTGCCACCGACCGGGGGGACGAGCAGTACTTC
cdr3_aa: CATDRGDEQYF

clone_size: .
j_call: TRBJ2-1
d_call: .
v_call: TRBV11-2
cdr3_nt: TGTGCCAGCAGCTTTTTTTTGGCGGGATCCCCGACGGTGAATGAGCAGTTCTTC
cdr3_aa: CASSFFLAGSPTVNEQFF

clone_size: once
j_call: TRBJ2-5
d_call: .
v_call: TRBV10-3
cdr3_nt: TGTGCCATCAGCCGGGACTTACAAGAGACCCAGTACTTC
cdr3_aa: CAISRDLQETQYF

clone_size: .
j_call: TRBJ2-7
d_call: .
v_call: TRBV28
cdr3_nt: TGTGCCAGCAGGACCACCTGGTACGAGCAGTACTTC
cdr3_aa: CASRTTWYEQYF

clone_size: .
j_call: TRBJ2-7
d_call: TRBD1
v_call: TRBV19
cdr3_nt: TGTGCCAGTAGCGAACCGGGACAGGGCCTAAGGGAGCAGTACTTC
cdr3_aa: CASSEPGQGLREQYF

clone_size: .
j_call: TRBJ1-1
d_call: .
v_call: TRBV19
cdr3_nt: TGTGCCAGTAGTATCGAGAGAGACACTGAAGCTTTCTTT
cdr3_aa: CASSIERDTEAFF

clone_size: .
j_call: TRBJ2-1
d_call: .
v_call: TRBV5-1
cdr3_nt: TGCGCCAGCAGCTTGGCCGGCTCCCGGGGGTACAATGAGCAGTTCTTC
cdr3_aa: CASSLAGSRGYNEQFF

clone_size: .
j_call: TRBJ1-1
d_call: .
v_call: TRBV6-6
cdr3_nt: TGTGCCAGCAGTTACTCGATGCCGGTGAACACTGAAGCTTTCTTT
cdr3_aa: CASSYSMPVNTEAFF

clone_size: .
j_call: TRBJ2-7
d_call: .
v_call: TRBV20-1
cdr3_nt: TGCAGTGCTAAGCCCCGGGACTCGCAGTACTTC
cdr3_aa: CSAKPRDSQYF

clone_size: few
j_call: TRBJ1-2
d_call: TRBD1
v_call: TRBV7-2
cdr3_nt: TGTGCCAGCAGCTTCAACAGGGGACAAGGCTACACCTTC
cdr3_aa: CASSFNRGQGYTF

clone_size: .
j_call: TRBJ1-1
d_call: .
v_call: TRBV25-1
cdr3_nt: TGTGCCAGCAGTCCTGACAGGAGGGGTGTTCGAGCTTTCTTT
cdr3_aa: CASSPDRRGVRAFF

clone_size: few
j_call: TRBJ2-1
d_call: .
v_call: TRBV6-4
cdr3_nt: TGTGCCAGCAGTGACTCGTTCAGGAGCTCCTACAATGAGCAGTTCTTC
cdr3_aa: CASSDSFRSSYNEQFF

clone_size: few
j_call: TRBJ2-3
d_call: .
v_call: TRBV9
cdr3_nt: TGTGCCAGCAGCGTAGAGGGGAACCCCACAGATACGCAGTATTTT
cdr3_aa: CASSVEGNPTDTQYF

clone_size: few
j_call: TRBJ1-5
d_call: TRBD1
v_call: TRBV19
cdr3_nt: TGTGCCAGTAGCACCGGGACAGGGGGTGGTCAGCCCCAGCATTTT
cdr3_aa: CASSTGTGGGQPQHF

clone_size: .
j_call: TRBJ2-3
d_call: .
v_call: TRBV7-2
cdr3_nt: TGTGCCAGCAGACAGCGGAGAGACACAGATACGCAGTATTTT
cdr3_aa: CASRQRRDTDTQYF

clone_size: .
j_call: TRBJ2-1
d_call: TRBD2
v_call: TRBV6-5
cdr3_nt: TGTGCCAGCAGTTCGAGCGGGAGTAAGAATGAGCAGTTCTTC
cdr3_aa: CASSSSGSKNEQFF

clone_size: .
j_call: TRBJ2-1
d_call: TRBD2
v_call: TRBV5-1
cdr3_nt: TGCGCCAGCAGCTTAGCGGGAGGGCCGGGCAATGAGCAGTTCTTC
cdr3_aa: CASSLAGGPGNEQFF

clone_size: once
j_call: TRBJ2-2
d_call: TRBD2
v_call: TRBV6-5
cdr3_nt: TGTGCCAGCAGGGTAGCGGGAGATCCCGGGGAGCTGTTTTTT
cdr3_aa: CASRVAGDPGELFF

clone_size: .
j_call: TRBJ2-6
d_call: .
v_call: TRBV7-2
cdr3_nt: TGTGCCAGCAGCCTGACCTCTGGGGCCAACGTCCTGACTTTC
cdr3_aa: CASSLTSGANVLTF

clone_size: once
j_call: TRBJ1-3
d_call: .
v_call: TRBV30
cdr3_nt: TGTGCCTTACAGAGCTCTGGAAACACCATATATTTT
cdr3_aa: CALQSSGNTIYF

clone_size: .
j_call: TRBJ2-7
d_call: .
v_call: TRBV5-6
cdr3_nt: TGTGCCAGCAGCTTTATATTACTCGGGACCTCCTACGAGCAGTACTTC
cdr3_aa: CASSFILLGTSYEQYF

clone_size: once
j_call: TRBJ2-2
d_call: .
v_call: TRBV19
cdr3_nt: TGTGCCAGTACCCCATGGAACACCGGGGAGCTGTTTTTT
cdr3_aa: CASTPWNTGELFF

clone_size: .
j_call: TRBJ1-3
d_call: .
v_call: TRBV28
cdr3_nt: TGTGCCAGCAGTCAATCAGACTCTGGAAACACCATATATTTT
cdr3_aa: CASSQSDSGNTIYF

clone_size: .
j_call: TRBJ1-2
d_call: .
v_call: TRBV6-5
cdr3_nt: TGTGCCAGCAGACCGGCAGCTAACTATGGCTACACCTTC
cdr3_aa: CASRPAANYGYTF

clone_size: .
j_call: TRBJ2-1
d_call: TRBD2
v_call: TRBV12-5
cdr3_nt: TGTGCTAGTGGTTTAGTGGGAGGGAATGAGCAGTTCTTC
cdr3_aa: CASGLVGGNEQFF

clone_size: .
j_call: TRBJ1-4
d_call: .
v_call: TRBV11-2
cdr3_nt: TGTGCCAGCAGCTTAAATGAAAAACTGTTTTTT
cdr3_aa: CASSLNEKLFF

clone_size: .
j_call: TRBJ2-7
d_call: TRBD1
v_call: TRBV6-5
cdr3_nt: TGTGCCAGCAGTTACCAACAGGGGGGCTACGAGCAGTACTTC
cdr3_aa: CASSYQQGGYEQYF

clone_size: .
j_call: TRBJ2-5
d_call: .
v_call: TRBV7-3
cdr3_nt: TGTGCCAGCAGTTTCGGGAGCGGCACCCAGTACTTC
cdr3_aa: CASSFGSGTQYF

clone_size: .
j_call: TRBJ2-7
d_call: .
v_call: TRBV19
cdr3_nt: TGTGCCAGTAGTATCGGGGTAGGTGAGGGGTACGAGCAGTACTTC
cdr3_aa: CASSIGVGEGYEQYF

clone_size: .
j_call: TRBJ2-5
d_call: TRBD2
v_call: TRBV19
cdr3_nt: TGTGCCAGTAGTATCGGCGCAGCGGGACGTGCGGAGACCCAGTACTTC
cdr3_aa: CASSIGAAGRAETQYF

clone_size: .
j_call: TRBJ1-2
d_call: TRBD1
v_call: TRBV14
cdr3_nt: TGTGCCAGCAGCCGTCTGGATGGGACAGGGATATATGGCTACACCTTC
cdr3_aa: CASSRLDGTGIYGYTF

clone_size: .
j_call: TRBJ2-1
d_call: .
v_call: TRBV30
cdr3_nt: TGTGCCTGGAGCGGTCTAGAAATCGGTGAGCAGTTCTTC
cdr3_aa: CAWSGLEIGEQFF

clone_size: .
j_call: TRBJ1-1
d_call: .
v_call: TRBV6-4
cdr3_nt: TGTGCCAGCAGTGCGAAGGGGAACACTGAAGCTTTCTTT
cdr3_aa: CASSAKGNTEAFF

clone_size: .
j_call: TRBJ1-2
d_call: .
v_call: TRBV5-6
cdr3_nt: TGTGCCAGCAGCCCGACGGGGTATGGCTACACCTTC
cdr3_aa: CASSPTGYGYTF